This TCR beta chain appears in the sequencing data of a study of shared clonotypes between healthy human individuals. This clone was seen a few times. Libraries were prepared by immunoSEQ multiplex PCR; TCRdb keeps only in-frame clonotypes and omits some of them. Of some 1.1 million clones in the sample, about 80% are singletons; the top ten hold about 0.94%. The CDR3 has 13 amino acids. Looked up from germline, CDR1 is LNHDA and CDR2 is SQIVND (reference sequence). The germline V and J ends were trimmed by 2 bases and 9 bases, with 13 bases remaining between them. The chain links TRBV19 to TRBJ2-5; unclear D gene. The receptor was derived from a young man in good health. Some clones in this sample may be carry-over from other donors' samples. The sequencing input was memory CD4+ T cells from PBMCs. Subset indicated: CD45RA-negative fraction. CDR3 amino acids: CASSIRFSSAQYF. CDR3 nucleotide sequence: TGTGCCAGTAGTATAAGGTTTTCCTCGGCCCAGTACTTC.